This T cell receptor beta chain originates from a study of technical replicates of blood from a few donors. V lost 0 bases and J lost 2, with 12 bases in between. The CDR3 covers 16 residues. CDR1 SGHRS and CDR2 YFSETQ come from the germline V gene. The table came from immunoSEQ multiplex PCR; TCRdb's copy has only in-frame clones and leaves some out. The sample records approximately 78,000 clones, less than 97% being singletons. The TCR originated in a human donor in good health. The chain recombines TRBV5-1 with TRBJ1-5; tentative D call: TRBD1 (5 bases). Sequenced input: T cells isolated from PBMCs. Here the CDR3 DNA reads TGCGCCAGCAGCTTGGAACCAGGGCTTGGCAATCAGCCCCAGCATTTT. Translated, it gives CASSLEPGLGNQPQHF. The whole variable domain, filled in from reference TRBV5-1 and TRBJ1-5, reads KAGVTQTPRYLIKTRGQQVTLSCSPISGHRSVSWYQQTPGQGLQFLFEYFSETQRNKGNFPGRFSGRQFSNSRSEMNVSTLELGDSALYLCASSLEPGLGNQPQHFGDGTRLSIL.